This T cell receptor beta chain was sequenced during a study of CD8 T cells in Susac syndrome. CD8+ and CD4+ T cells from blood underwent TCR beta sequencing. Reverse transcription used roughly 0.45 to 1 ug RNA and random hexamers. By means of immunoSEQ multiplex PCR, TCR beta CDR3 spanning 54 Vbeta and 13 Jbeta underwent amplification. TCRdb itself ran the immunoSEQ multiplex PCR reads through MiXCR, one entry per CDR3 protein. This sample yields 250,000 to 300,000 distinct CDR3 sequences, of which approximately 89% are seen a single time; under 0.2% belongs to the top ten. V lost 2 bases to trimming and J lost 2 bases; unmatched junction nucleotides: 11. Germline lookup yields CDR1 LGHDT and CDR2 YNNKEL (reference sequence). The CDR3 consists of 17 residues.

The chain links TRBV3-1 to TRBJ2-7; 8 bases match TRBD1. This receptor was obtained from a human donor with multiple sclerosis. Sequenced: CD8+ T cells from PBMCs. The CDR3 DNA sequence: TGTGCCAGCAGCCAATCCGTTTACAGGGGGGAAGCCTACGAGCAGTACTTC. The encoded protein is CASSQSVYRGEAYEQYF.